Described below is a single T cell receptor beta chain sequence and its context. Generated by immunoSEQ multiplex PCR, the TCRdb table keeps only in-frame clones and is missing some. The table includes around 75,000 clones, 75% to 90% detected once. This CDR3 is 17 amino acids long. The germline gives CDR1 KGHSH, CDR2 LQKENI. Unmatched junction bases numbered 6, after V lost 4 bases and J lost 0 bases. This specimen comes from a study of blood T cell repertoires in COVID-19. Study in general: Samples taken during acute and convalescent COVID-19 were collected in the United States, Italy and Spain.

The receptor was isolated from a human donor in a cohort sampled during active COVID-19. Sequencing used peripheral blood. The chain employs TRBV18 and TRBJ2-6; 7 positions match TRBD1. The DNA of the CDR3 is TGTGCCAGCTCACTCAACAGGGGAAGCTCTGGGGCCAACGTCCTGACTTTC. Translated: CASSLNRGSSGANVLTF.